Listed below are T cell receptor beta chains from one sample, sequenced in a study of blood T cell repertoires in COVID-19. Some clones are missing from TCRdb's copy, which holds only in-frame ones; the method was immunoSEQ multiplex PCR. The table records hundreds of thousands of clones, more than 80% of them present only once. Sample: peripheral blood. Receptor source: a woman in her 30s with active or convalescent COVID-19. Both conserved end residues are part of each CDR3. D genes are given only for firm matches. Clone size is given for some rows only: seen once, a few or many times, or a class if the clone is expanded.

CDR3 protein	CDR3 DNA	D gene	V gene	J gene	clone size
CASSLGSSVDNEQFF	TGTGCCAGCAGCTTAGGTAGTAGCGTCGACAATGAGCAGTTCTTC	NA	TRBV7-9	TRBJ2-1	NA
CASSSTEVEAFF	TGTGCCAGCAGCAGTACAGAAGTTGAAGCTTTCTTT	NA	TRBV7-9	TRBJ1-1	NA
CASSAVRHGYTF	TGTGCCAGCAGTGCAGTCCGTCATGGCTACACCTTC	NA	TRBV2	TRBJ1-2	NA
CASREEGYNNSPLHF	TGCGCCAGCAGGGAGGAGGGATATAATAATTCACCCCTCCACTTT	NA	TRBV5-1	TRBJ1-6	NA
CASSPGQGNQPQHF	TGTGCCAGCAGCCCCGGACAGGGCAATCAGCCCCAGCATTTT	TRBD1	TRBV5-5	TRBJ1-5	once
CASSYSTGREPQHF	TGTGCCAGCAGTTACTCGACAGGGAGAGAGCCCCAGCATTTT	TRBD1	TRBV6-5	TRBJ1-5	NA
CASYRSSGSPYEQYF	TGTGCCAGCTACCGCAGTAGCGGGAGTCCCTACGAGCAGTACTTC	TRBD2	TRBV2	TRBJ2-7	NA
CASRNGGNTEAFF	TGTGCCAGCAGGAATGGGGGCAACACTGAAGCTTTCTTT	NA	TRBV7-9	TRBJ1-1	once
CASSQGQYNEQFF	TGCGCCAGCAGCCAAGGACAGTACAATGAGCAGTTCTTC	NA	TRBV4-1	TRBJ2-1	NA
CASSFFGGGEDTQYF	TGCGCCAGCAGCTTTTTCGGCGGGGGGGAAGATACGCAGTATTTT	TRBD2	TRBV5-1	TRBJ2-3	NA
CASSLLGQGAGTEAFF	TGTGCCAGCAGCCTCCTAGGGCAGGGGGCGGGCACTGAAGCTTTCTTT	TRBD1	TRBV7-8	TRBJ1-1	once